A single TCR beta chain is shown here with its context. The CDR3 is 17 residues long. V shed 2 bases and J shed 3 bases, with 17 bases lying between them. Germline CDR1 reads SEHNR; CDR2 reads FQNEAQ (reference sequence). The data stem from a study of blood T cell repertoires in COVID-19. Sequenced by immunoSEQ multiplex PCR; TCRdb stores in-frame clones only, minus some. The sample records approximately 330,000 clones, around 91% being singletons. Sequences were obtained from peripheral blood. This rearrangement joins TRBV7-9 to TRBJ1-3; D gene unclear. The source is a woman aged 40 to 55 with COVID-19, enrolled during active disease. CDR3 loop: CASSLHPGAGYGNTIYF. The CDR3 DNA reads TGTGCCAGCAGCTTACACCCCGGAGCTGGTTATGGAAACACCATATATTTT.